The 32 T cell receptor beta chains listed next were all sequenced from one sample in a study. TRBV12-4/TRBJ1-2 clonotypes were amplified with adaptor-ligated barcode primers. In TCRdb, the multiplex PCR reads were re-called with MiXCR into one record per CDR3 protein. This repertoire shows 510 or so distinct CDR3 sequences, about 5.7% found once; its top ten account for about 17%. Tregs were sorted as CD4+CD25+CD127-/low cells. The sequenced sample consisted of Tregs sorted from blood. These receptors all stem from a female donor with breast cancer.

In this sample, this clonotype turned up a few times. CDR3 nucleotides: TGTGCCAGCAGTCCCCAGGGCGCTCGGAGCTACACCTTC. Its protein product is CASSPQGARSYTF. The chain employs TRBV12-3 or TRBV12-4 and TRBJ1-2; D may be TRBD1 (5 bases). CDR3 length: 13 amino acids. The germline V and J ends were trimmed by 5 bases and 9 bases, with 16 bases remaining between them.

Within the sample, this clonotype is large. The chain combines TRBV12-3 or TRBV12-4 with TRBJ1-2; D unresolved. The germline V and J ends were trimmed by 7 bases and 0 bases, with 15 bases remaining between them. The CDR3 sequence is 15 residues long. CDR3 sequence (DNA): TGTGCCAGCACCATAGCAGGCTCCCCTAACTATGGCTACACCTTC. The encoded protein is CASTIAGSPNYGYTF.

The chain combines TRBV12-3 or TRBV12-4 with TRBJ1-2; 7 bases align to TRBD1. This CDR3 spans 13 amino acids. The V and J ends lost 4 bases and 6 bases, in that order; junction bases with no gene match: 5. CDR3 residues: CASSYTGADGYTF. CDR3 sequence (DNA): TGTGCCAGCAGTTACACAGGGGCTGATGGCTACACCTTC.

This clonotype is judged large. This rearrangement joins TRBV12-3 or TRBV12-4 to TRBJ1-2, with D uncertain. The CDR3 is 11 residues long. V lost 4 bases and J 6 bases, leaving 6 bases between the germline ends. Here the CDR3 reads CASSYTNGYTF. CDR3 nucleotide sequence: TGTGCCAGCAGTTACACTAATGGCTACACCTTC.

Within the sample, this clonotype is large. The J gene is TRBJ1-2, the V gene TRBV12-3 or TRBV12-4; the D is unclear. V lost 3 bases to trimming and J lost 8 bases, with 16 bases between them. The CDR3 loop spans 14 amino acids. The CDR3 protein is CASSLMGFTSGYTF. The CDR3 region has the DNA TGTGCCAGCAGTTTGATGGGGTTCACTAGCGGCTACACCTTC.

The J gene is TRBJ1-2, the V gene TRBV12-3 or TRBV12-4; 7 nucleotides line up with TRBD1. V lost 6 bases to trimming and J lost 5 bases; unmatched junction nucleotides: 12. The CDR3 runs to 15 residues. CDR3 in amino acids: CASSPKTGRTYGYTF. The CDR3 DNA reads as TGTGCCAGCAGCCCCAAGACAGGGAGGACTTATGGCTACACCTTC.

This clonotype is judged medium-sized. In nucleotides, the CDR3 is TGTGCCAGCAGTCCGGTGGCCGGGTTCGACTATGGCTACACCTTC. Amino acid sequence: CASSPVAGFDYGYTF. The chain uses TRBV12-3 or TRBV12-4 and TRBJ1-2; D gene unclear. V gave up 5 bases and J gave up 3 bases, with 16 bases separating them. The CDR3 runs to 15 residues.

This clonotype is labeled as large. V and J are TRBV12-5 and TRBJ1-2; TRBD1 is a possible D gene (6 bases). The V end lost 7 bases, the J end lost 4 bases, and 16 bases lay between the germline ends. This CDR3 contains 14 residues. CDR1 is LGHNT, CDR2 FRNRAP, per germline. The CDR3 is CASATTGIAYGYTF. CDR3 DNA sequence: TGTGCTAGTGCCACGACAGGAATAGCCTATGGCTACACCTTC.

In its sample, this clonotype is medium-sized. The chain combines TRBV12-3 or TRBV12-4 with TRBJ1-2, with D perhaps matching TRBD1 (6 bases). Trimming stripped 4 bases from V and 7 bases from J, with 19 bases between. This CDR3 has 15 amino acids. This CDR3 reads CASSWDTGTSSGYTF. The DNA for the CDR3 is TGTGCCAGCAGTTGGGACACCGGGACCTCGAGTGGCTACACCTTC.

This clonotype is judged large. The chain couples TRBV12-3 or TRBV12-4 to TRBJ1-2; possible D gene TRBD1, 5 bases. CDR3 length: 12 amino acids. V was cut by 2 bases and J by 8 bases, with 9 bases left in between. The CDR3 DNA reads TGTGCCAGCAGTTTATCGCGACAGGGCTACACCTTC. This encodes CASSLSRQGYTF.

Judged by abundance, this clonotype is large. The chain couples TRBV12-3 or TRBV12-4 to TRBJ1-2; no reliable D call. This CDR3 is 12 amino acids long. V was pared by 3 bases and J by 4 bases, with 6 bases between. CDR3 sequence: CASSFVAYGYTF. CDR3 DNA: TGTGCCAGCAGTTTTGTTGCCTATGGCTACACCTTC.

This clonotype qualifies as large. The chain joins TRBV12-3 or TRBV12-4 to TRBJ1-2; 8 positions match TRBD1. The junction had 8 bases not matched to a gene; V was cut back by 6 bases and J by 8 bases. CDR3 size: 13 residues. CDR3: CASSRQGPEGYTF. The CDR3 DNA follows: TGTGCCAGCAGCAGACAGGGGCCGGAGGGCTACACCTTC.

This clonotype qualifies as large. The chain has TRBV12-5 and TRBJ1-2, with 7 bases matching TRBD1. CDR1 is LGHNT, CDR2 FRNRAP, per germline. The V and J ends lost 5 bases and 7 bases, in that order; junction bases with no gene match: 4. The CDR3 consists of 12 residues. CDR3 amino acids: CASGPTGFGYTF. In DNA, the CDR3 is TGTGCTAGTGGTCCGACAGGGTTTGGCTACACCTTC. The variable domain in full, completed from reference TRBV12-5 and TRBJ1-2, reads DARVTQTPRHKVTEMGQEVTMRCQPILGHNTVFWYRQTMMQGLELLAYFRNRAPLDDSGMPKDRFSAEMPDATLATLKIQPSEPRDSAVYFCASGPTGFGYTFGSGTRLTVV.

This clonotype is labeled large. V usage is TRBV12-3 or TRBV12-4 and J usage is TRBJ1-2, with a weak D call TRBD1 (6 bases). The CDR3 totals 14 residues. V was clipped by 4 bases and J by 4 bases, with 13 bases between them. Written as DNA, the CDR3 is TGTGCCAGCAGTTCCACCACAGGGCCCTATGGCTACACCTTC. Translated: CASSSTTGPYGYTF.

V gene TRBV12-3 or TRBV12-4 combines with J gene TRBJ1-2; the D gene is possibly TRBD1 (5 bases). CDR3 length: 13 residues. V was trimmed by 2 bases and J by 6 bases, leaving 10 bases between them. DNA for the CDR3: TGTGCCAGCAGTTTACGGCAGGGTAATGGCTACACCTTC. As protein: CASSLRQGNGYTF.

This clonotype rates as large (0.1 to 1%). V and J are TRBV12-3 or TRBV12-4 and TRBJ1-2, with D unclear. The CDR3 runs to 13 residues. Trimming stripped 3 bases from V and 8 bases from J, with 13 bases between. Here the CDR3 DNA reads TGTGCCAGCAGTTTGAGTGGGCGTGAGGGCTACACCTTC. Translated, it gives CASSLSGREGYTF.

By share, this clonotype ranks as large. This chain joins TRBV12-3 or TRBV12-4 and TRBJ1-2, with 8 bases aligning to TRBD1. After removal of 7 bases from V and 7 bases from J, the junction contained 8 bases not matched to a gene. The CDR3 covers 13 residues. The CDR3 reads CASISDREIGYTF. CDR3 coding DNA: TGTGCCAGCATCTCGGACAGGGAGATTGGCTACACCTTC.

This clonotype is large in the sample. The chain carries TRBV12-3 or TRBV12-4 and TRBJ1-2; 7 nucleotides line up with TRBD1. The CDR3 covers 13 residues. The junction had 4 bases not matched to a gene; V was cut back by 5 bases and J by 4 bases. The DNA for the CDR3 is TGTGCCAGCAGTCGGGACAGAAGCTATGGCTACACCTTC. Protein: CASSRDRSYGYTF.

This clonotype is large within its sample. The chain combines TRBV12-3 or TRBV12-4 with TRBJ1-2, with D perhaps matching TRBD1 (6 bases). This CDR3 contains 15 residues. V lost 5 bases and J lost 7, with 20 bases in between. The CDR3: CASSPRARGHSGYTF. The CDR3 nucleotides are TGTGCCAGCAGTCCCCGGGCCAGGGGCCATAGTGGCTACACCTTC.

This clonotype was found a few times. The V gene is TRBV12-3 or TRBV12-4, the J gene TRBJ1-2; D is perhaps TRBD1 (5 bases). This CDR3 has 14 amino acids. Trimming took off 7 bases at V and 4 bases at J, with 16 bases between the two ends. CDR3 nucleotides: TGTGCCAGCACGTTTCAGGGCCAACCCTATGGCTACACCTTC. Its protein is CASTFQGQPYGYTF.

This clonotype counts as large. This rearrangement joins TRBV12-3 or TRBV12-4 to TRBJ1-2, with no clear D. CDR3 length: 14 residues. V gave up 2 bases and J gave up 0 bases, with 7 bases separating them. The DNA of the CDR3 is TGTGCCAGCAGTTTATTCCCCTCTAACTATGGCTACACCTTC. Protein: CASSLFPSNYGYTF.

By proportion, this clonotype is large (0.1 to 1%). Written as DNA, the CDR3 is TGTGCCAGCAGTTCGTTGGGCAACTATGGCTACACCTTC. Protein sequence: CASSSLGNYGYTF. The rearrangement uses TRBV12-3 or TRBV12-4 and TRBJ1-2; no reliable D call. The CDR3 has 13 amino acids. The V end was cut by 4 bases, the J end by 2 bases, with 8 bases between.

In this sample, this clonotype is large. The rearrangement joins TRBV12-3 or TRBV12-4 to TRBJ1-2; TRBD1 might be the D (5 bases). CDR3 length: 15 amino acids. V shed 7 bases and J shed 2 bases, with 17 bases lying between them. The CDR3 here is CASTNLGATNYGYTF. The CDR3 DNA sequence: TGTGCCAGCACCAACCTCGGGGCCACCAACTATGGCTACACCTTC.

By proportion, this clonotype is large. The rearrangement uses TRBV12-5 and TRBJ1-2; D is uncertain. The CDR3 covers 14 residues. Trimming removed 2 bases at V and 2 bases at J, with 9 bases between. Germline CDR1 reads LGHNT; CDR2 reads FRNRAP. The DNA of the CDR3 is TGTGCTAGTGGTTTGTCCGGCACCAACTATGGCTACACCTTC. Protein: CASGLSGTNYGYTF.

This clonotype is large by share. The rearrangement uses TRBV12-3 or TRBV12-4 and TRBJ1-2, with 8 bases matching TRBD1. Trimming cost V 6 bases and J 0 bases; bases outside gene matches: 9. This CDR3 has 16 amino acids. CDR3 sequence (DNA): TGTGCCAGCAGCCAGTCCTGGACAGGGACTAACTATGGCTACACCTTC. This gives the protein CASSQSWTGTNYGYTF.

Relative to its sample, this clonotype is large (0.1 to 1%). The J gene is TRBJ1-2, the V gene TRBV12-3 or TRBV12-4; D is unclear. Between the trimmed V and J ends, which lost 5 bases and 5 bases, there was a span of 12 bases. The CDR3 runs to 13 residues. The CDR3 nucleotides are TGTGCCAGCAGTACCGTTCGTCTTTATGGCTACACCTTC. Amino acids: CASSTVRLYGYTF.

This clonotype is categorized as medium-sized. V and J are TRBV12-3 or TRBV12-4 and TRBJ1-2; a weak D match, TRBD1 (6 bases). Trimming cost V 3 bases and J 4 bases, with 18 bases left between them. The CDR3 length is 16 residues. The DNA for the CDR3 is TGTGCCAGCAGTTTTACCGCACAGGGTTTACTCTATGGCTACACCTTC. It codes for CASSFTAQGLLYGYTF.

By proportion, this clonotype is large. The chain is built from TRBV12-5 and TRBJ1-2; TRBD1 aligns across 7 bases. Trimming cost V 6 bases and J 6 bases; bases outside gene matches: 7. The CDR3 length is 13 residues. From germline, CDR1 is LGHNT and CDR2 FRNRAP. In nucleotides, the CDR3 is TGTGCTAGTGGCACGACAGGGAACGATGGCTACACCTTC. Protein product: CASGTTGNDGYTF. Complete variable domain (other parts from reference TRBV12-5 and TRBJ1-2): DARVTQTPRHKVTEMGQEVTMRCQPILGHNTVFWYRQTMMQGLELLAYFRNRAPLDDSGMPKDRFSAEMPDATLATLKIQPSEPRDSAVYFCASGTTGNDGYTFGSGTRLTVV.

V and J are TRBV12-3 or TRBV12-4 and TRBJ1-2; D is possibly TRBD1 (6 bases). V was shortened by 8 bases and J by 3 bases, with 13 bases between the two germline ends. This CDR3 is built from 13 residues. CDR3 loop: CASGRQADYGYTF. CDR3 nucleotides: TGTGCCAGCGGTCGACAGGCAGACTATGGCTACACCTTC.

This clonotype qualifies as large. The chain has TRBV12-3 or TRBV12-4 and TRBJ1-2; possibly TRBD1 for D (5 bases). The CDR3 sequence is 13 residues long. V was cut by 7 bases and J by 3 bases, with 12 bases left in between. CDR3 protein: CASKGGTYYGYTF. Written as DNA, the CDR3 is TGTGCCAGCAAAGGTGGGACCTACTATGGCTACACCTTC.

This clonotype is judged large. This chain uses TRBV12-3 or TRBV12-4 with TRBJ1-2, with D unclear. This CDR3 has 15 residues. Trimming took 4 bases from V and 7 from J, leaving 19 bases between them. The CDR3 region is CASSSPTGISIGYTF. In DNA form, the CDR3 reads TGTGCCAGCAGTTCTCCGACCGGAATCTCTATTGGCTACACCTTC.

In its sample, this clonotype is large. This sequence joins TRBV12-3 or TRBV12-4 and TRBJ1-2, with 9 bases aligning to TRBD1. The J segment lost 1 base and the V segment lost 2 bases, leaving 8 bases of the junction unmatched. The CDR3 length is 17 residues. The CDR3 DNA follows: TGTGCCAGCAGTTTACGCTGGACAGGGGACCGTAACTATGGCTACACCTTC. Its translation is CASSLRWTGDRNYGYTF.